The 20 T cell receptor beta chains presented below share a single source sample, sequenced in a study of shared clonotypes between healthy human individuals. TCRdb's copy holds only in-frame clones and misses some; the assay was immunoSEQ multiplex PCR. The sample includes approximately 710,000 clones, roughly 87% of them seen just once. Sample: memory CD8+ T cells from PBMCs. As for subset: CD45RO+ cells pooled with CCR7-negative TemRA cells. Receptors originate from a man in his late teens or twenties in good health. Some clones in this sample may be carry-over from other donors' samples.

The genes are TRBV9 and TRBJ1-2; D call uncertain. The CDR3 is 13 residues long. The germline V gene has CDR1 SGDLS and CDR2 YYNGEE. Between the trimmed V and J ends, which lost 3 bases and 5 bases, there was a span of 11 bases. This CDR3 is CASSGPPFYGYTF. DNA for the CDR3: TGTGCCAGCAGCGGTCCCCCGTTTTATGGCTACACCTTC. The full variable domain, its missing parts supplied by reference TRBV9 and TRBJ1-2, is DSGVTQTPKHLITATGQRVTLRCSPRSGDLSVYWYQQSLDQGLQFLIQYYNGEERAKGNILERFSAQQFPDLHSELNLSSLELGDSALYFCASSGPPFYGYTFGSGTRLTVV.

The rearrangement joins TRBV5-5 to TRBJ2-3; no definite D call. Trimming shortened V by 2 bases and J by 0 bases, and 10 bases separated the two germline ends. The CDR3 contains 15 residues. Germline values: CDR1 SGHKS, CDR2 YYEKEE (reference sequence). CDR3: CASSFPLTSTDTQYF. CDR3 DNA: TGTGCCAGCAGCTTCCCTCTGACTAGCACAGATACGCAGTATTTT. Filled out from reference TRBV5-5 and TRBJ2-3, the complete variable domain reads DAGVTQSPTHLIKTRGQQVTLRCSPISGHKSVSWYQQVLGQGPQFIFQYYEKEERGRGNFPDRFSARQFPNYSSELNVNALLLGDSALYLCASSFPLTSTDTQYFGPGTRLTVL.

This chain uses TRBV28 with TRBJ1-2, with a weak D call TRBD1 (5 bases). The CDR3 is 16 residues long. Trimming cost V 7 bases and J 5 bases, with 23 bases left between them. Germline V gene lookup returns CDR1 MDHEN and CDR2 SYDVKM. The CDR3, as DNA: TGTGCCAGCACCCCAGGGCAGCCGATAACCCTATATGGCTACACCTTC. Translating it yields CASTPGQPITLYGYTF.

The gene calls are TRBV7-9 and TRBJ2-2; 8 bases line up with TRBD1. Per the germline V gene, CDR1 is SEHNR and CDR2 is FQNEAQ (reference sequence). The CDR3 is 17 residues long. The V gene end was trimmed by 6 bases and the J gene end by 4 bases; junction bases not matched to a gene: 13. This CDR3 is CASRTPTRGRSTGELFF. CDR3 nucleotide sequence: TGTGCCAGCAGGACCCCAACCAGGGGGCGAAGCACCGGGGAGCTGTTTTTT.

This clone was seen a single time. The chain carries TRBV5-1 and TRBJ1-2; the match to TRBD1 covers 8 bases. Germline loops: CDR1 SGHRS, CDR2 YFSETQ. Trimming at V came to 7 bases and at J to 3 bases, leaving 8 bases not matched to a gene. This CDR3 is 14 amino acids long. CDR3 in amino acids: CASRAGGQDYGYTF. CDR3 in DNA: TGCGCCAGCCGCGCAGGGGGCCAGGACTATGGCTACACCTTC.

CDR3 DNA: TGTGCCAGCACCGCAGGCGGGAGAAGCGGCAATGAGCAGTTCTTC. Residues: CASTAGGRSGNEQFF. The V call is TRBV9, the J call TRBJ2-1; TRBD2 matches at 7 bases. The CDR3 spans 15 residues. The junction had 12 bases not matched to a gene; V was cut back by 6 bases and J by 6 bases. Germline loops: CDR1 SGDLS, CDR2 YYNGEE. Full variable domain (missing parts from reference TRBV9 and TRBJ2-1): DSGVTQTPKHLITATGQRVTLRCSPRSGDLSVYWYQQSLDQGLQFLIQYYNGEERAKGNILERFSAQQFPDLHSELNLSSLELGDSALYFCASTAGGRSGNEQFFGPGTRLTVL.

This CDR3 reads CASISPGGYNEQFF. In nucleotides, the CDR3 is TGTGCCAGCATCTCGCCGGGGGGCTACAATGAGCAGTTCTTC. V gene TRBV27 combines with J gene TRBJ2-1; 7 bases align to TRBD2. Trimming removed 7 bases from V and 3 bases from J; junction bases left unmatched: 6. CDR1 and CDR2 (germline): MNHEY, SMNVEV (reference sequence). This CDR3 has 14 amino acids.

The chain links TRBV27 to TRBJ2-7; D unclear. This CDR3 region has 13 residues. CDR1 and CDR2 from the germline V gene are MNHEY and SMNVEV (reference sequence). V lost 0 bases, J lost 6 bases, and 9 bases lay in between. The CDR3 loop is CASSLSIESEQYF. CDR3 DNA sequence: TGTGCCAGCAGTTTATCGATCGAATCCGAGCAGTACTTC.

The genes are TRBV28 and TRBJ1-1; D not resolved. Germline V gene sequence: CDR1 MDHEN, CDR2 SYDVKM. The CDR3 is 15 residues long. The V gene lost 3 bases and the J gene lost 2 bases, with 13 bases spanning the gap. The CDR3 DNA sequence: TGTGCCAGCAGTTTTCCTCAAAGTCCTAACACTGAAGCTTTCTTT. Translated, it gives CASSFPQSPNTEAFF. Looking up the rest from reference TRBV28 and TRBJ1-1 gives the full variable domain: DVKVTQSSRYLVKRTGEKVFLECVQDMDHENMFWYRQDPGLGLRLIYFSYDVKMKEKGDIPEGYSVSREKKERFSLILESASTNQTSMYLCASSFPQSPNTEAFFGQGTRLTVV.

The chain has TRBV29-1 and TRBJ2-7; 7 bases align to TRBD1. The CDR3 extends over 13 amino acids. The germline gives CDR1 SQVTM, CDR2 ANQGSEA. V gave up 6 bases and J gave up 0 bases; unmatched junction bases: 5. In nucleotides, the CDR3 is TGCAGCGTGACACAGGGGAACTCCTACGAGCAGTACTTC. Protein product: CSVTQGNSYEQYF.

The chain combines TRBV5-1 with TRBJ2-7, with a possible D match to TRBD2 (5 bases). Trimming removed 5 bases from V and 3 bases from J, with 15 bases in between. In germline, CDR1 is SGHRS, CDR2 YFSETQ. The CDR3 covers 14 residues. CDR3 sequence reads: CASRSELGFYEQYF. The CDR3 DNA reads TGCGCCAGCAGATCGGAACTAGGGTTCTACGAGCAGTACTTC.

This chain uses TRBV7-2 with TRBJ2-7, with 7 bases identical to TRBD1. This CDR3 is built from 18 residues. The V and J ends lost 1 base and 0 bases, in that order; junction bases with no gene match: 12. Germline V gene data show CDR1 as SGHTA and CDR2 as FQGNSA. The DNA of the CDR3 is TGTGCCAGCAGCTTAGGAATTTATGAGGGACAGCCCTCCTACGAGCAGTACTTC. Translating gives CASSLGIYEGQPSYEQYF.

V and J are TRBV6-5 and TRBJ2-7; D is unclear. From germline, CDR1 is MNHEY and CDR2 SVGAGI. Trimming stripped 7 bases from V and 6 bases from J, with 16 bases between. The CDR3 totals 13 residues. The CDR3 nucleotides are TGTGCCAGCAACACTGACCGCGGTTCCGAGCAGTACTTC. Translation: CASNTDRGSEQYF.

The chain is built from TRBV27 and TRBJ2-3; 10 nucleotides line up with TRBD2. Germline V gene lookup returns CDR1 MNHEY and CDR2 SMNVEV (reference sequence). The J segment lost 3 bases and the V segment lost 6 bases, leaving 3 bases of the junction unmatched. The CDR3 covers 14 residues. CDR3 sequence reads: CASSGTSVTDTQYF. CDR3 bases: TGTGCCAGCAGCGGGACTAGCGTAACAGATACGCAGTATTTT.

This clone was seen repeatedly, ten times or more. V is TRBV10-1 and J is TRBJ2-1, with TRBD2 matching 9 bases. CDR1 WNHNN and CDR2 SYGVQD come from the germline V gene (reference sequence). V trimming: 7 bases; J trimming: 0 bases; junction bases outside the gene matches: 7. The CDR3 contains 16 residues. The CDR3 DNA is TGCGCCAGCACTCTTAGCGGGAGACCCTCCTACAATGAGCAGTTCTTC. Translation gives CASTLSGRPSYNEQFF.

The rearrangement uses TRBV4-1 and TRBJ2-1; D is uncertain. This CDR3 has 13 residues. The germline gives CDR1 MGHRA, CDR2 YSYEKL. Between the trimmed V and J ends, which lost 1 base and 9 bases, there was a span of 10 bases. The CDR3 DNA sequence: TGCGCCAGCAGCCAAGCCCAAGGCACTGAGCAGTTCTTC. Its protein is CASSQAQGTEQFF.

V and J are TRBV29-1 and TRBJ2-5; D gene unclear. Germline V gene data show CDR1 as SQVTM and CDR2 as ANQGSEA. This CDR3 has 13 residues. V lost 3 bases and J 2 bases, leaving 10 bases between the germline ends. As DNA, the CDR3 is TGCAGCGTTGATGCGGCAGATCAAGAGACCCAGTACTTC. Translated, it gives CSVDAADQETQYF.

J is TRBJ1-1 and V is TRBV19, with D possibly being TRBD1 (5 bases). The germline V and J ends were trimmed by 3 bases and 3 bases, with 8 bases remaining between them. The germline CDR1 and CDR2 sequences are LNHDA and SQIVND (reference sequence). The CDR3 totals 13 residues. Here the CDR3 reads CASSIGAYTEAFF. DNA for the CDR3: TGTGCCAGTAGTATTGGGGCCTACACTGAAGCTTTCTTT.

This clone was found a few times. This chain joins TRBV4-1 and TRBJ1-1; TRBD1 matches 10 bases. In germline, CDR1 is MGHRA, CDR2 YSYEKL. V was pared by 3 bases and J by 3 bases, with 7 bases of the junction left unmatched. This CDR3 region has 16 residues. The CDR3 loop is CASSHLTGGEDTEAFF. The DNA for the CDR3 is TGCGCCAGCAGCCACCTGACAGGGGGCGAAGACACTGAAGCTTTCTTT.

The chain carries TRBV27 and TRBJ1-3; 7 nucleotides match TRBD1. The CDR3 is made up of 16 amino acids. V lost 0 bases to trimming and J lost 6 bases; unmatched junction nucleotides: 8. The germline V gene encodes CDR1 MNHEY and CDR2 SMNVEV (reference sequence). CDR3: CASSLSGGGVLNTIYF. The DNA for the CDR3 is TGTGCCAGCAGTTTATCAGGAGGGGGCGTTTTAAACACCATATATTTT.